A selection of T cell receptor beta chains follows, all from one sample in a study of tissue T cells after allogeneic stem cell transplantation. Some clones are missing from TCRdb's copy, which holds only in-frame ones; the method was immunoSEQ multiplex PCR. This sample has tens of thousands of clones, with around 90% found just once. The specimen was blood, collected before transplantation. The receptors were gathered from a woman aged 40-69 years who later had graft-versus-host disease after an allogeneic stem cell transplant. CDR3s include the opening cysteine and the closing phenylalanine or tryptophan. D genes are given only for firm matches. Clone size appears in some rows only: once, few, many, or a class for an expanded clone.

D,size,J,V,CDR3,DNA
.,.,TRBJ2-5,TRBV5-4,CASSRLGEETQYF,TGTGCCAGCAGCCGTCTAGGGGAGGAGACCCAGTACTTC
.,.,TRBJ2-1,TRBV4-3,CASSRAGRDGDEQFF,TGCGCCAGCTCTCGCGCCGGGAGAGATGGCGATGAGCAGTTCTTC
TRBD1,.,TRBJ1-1,TRBV6-6,CASSYRDRANTEAFF,TGTGCCAGCAGTTACCGTGACAGGGCCAACACTGAAGCTTTCTTT
.,.,TRBJ1-2,TRBV30,CAWEQGGVYGYTF,TGTGCCTGGGAACAGGGTGGGGTCTATGGCTACACCTTC
TRBD2,once,TRBJ2-1,TRBV7-2,CASSLNGLAGGGQFF,TGTGCCAGCAGCTTAAACGGGCTAGCGGGAGGAGGACAGTTCTTC
TRBD1,.,TRBJ2-5,TRBV7-9,CASSFEQGDGRGQYF,TGTGCCAGCAGCTTTGAACAGGGGGACGGGAGAGGCCAGTACTTC
TRBD2,.,TRBJ2-7,TRBV6-2/TRBV6-3,CASSSWTSGRGEQYF,TGTGCCAGCAGTTCATGGACTAGCGGGAGAGGCGAGCAGTACTTC
.,.,TRBJ2-1,TRBV2,CASSDTAVYNEQFF,TGTGCCAGCAGTGATACGGCGGTTTACAATGAGCAGTTCTTC
TRBD1,.,TRBJ2-7,TRBV27,CASSGTGRNEQYF,TGTGCCAGCAGTGGGACAGGGAGAAACGAGCAGTACTTC
TRBD2,.,TRBJ2-3,TRBV20-1,CSASRLAGGPGTQYF,TGCAGTGCTAGTCGACTAGCGGGAGGGCCCGGTACGCAGTATTTT
TRBD2,.,TRBJ2-5,TRBV7-9,CASSETSGRQETQYF,TGTGCCAGCAGCGAGACTAGCGGGAGGCAAGAGACCCAGTACTTC
.,.,TRBJ2-2,TRBV5-1,CASSIEVTGELFF,TGCGCCAGCAGCATAGAGGTAACCGGGGAGCTGTTTTTT
.,.,TRBJ1-1,TRBV7-9,CASSPQFFRLSTEAFF,TGTGCCAGCAGCCCTCAATTTTTCCGGCTGAGCACTGAAGCTTTCTTT
.,.,TRBJ1-2,TRBV28,CASSIGSRSGYTF,TGTGCCAGCAGTATCGGGAGTCGTAGTGGCTACACCTTC
.,once,TRBJ1-1,TRBV6-6,CASSSPWQNTEAFF,TGTGCCAGCAGCTCTCCGTGGCAGAACACTGAAGCTTTCTTT
.,.,TRBJ1-3,TRBV9,CASSVGQGNTIYF,TGTGCCAGCAGCGTAGGGCAGGGAAACACCATATATTTT
TRBD1,.,TRBJ1-1,TRBV18,CASSLNRQGVDTEAFF,TGTGCCAGCTCACTTAACCGACAGGGGGTGGACACTGAAGCTTTCTTT
TRBD1,.,TRBJ2-5,TRBV7-9,CASSYRTGQETQYF,TGTGCCAGCAGCTACCGGACAGGACAAGAGACCCAGTACTTC
TRBD2,.,TRBJ2-1,TRBV6-2/TRBV6-3,CASSYPDTGLNNEQFF,TGTGCCAGCAGTTACCCAGATACGGGACTAAACAATGAGCAGTTCTTC
.,.,TRBJ2-1,TRBV11-2,CASSSGPSDEQFF,TGTGCCAGCAGCTCGGGACCATCCGATGAGCAGTTCTTC
.,.,TRBJ2-7,TRBV5-1,CASSVQVGSYEQYF,TGCGCCAGCAGCGTACAGGTAGGCAGCTACGAGCAGTACTTC
.,.,TRBJ2-5,TRBV7-2,CASSETTVQETQYF,TGTGCCAGCAGCGAGACGACAGTCCAAGAGACCCAGTACTTC
.,.,TRBJ2-7,TRBV7-9,CASSHTGTEQYF,TGTGCCAGCAGCCATACAGGGACCGAGCAGTACTTC
.,.,TRBJ1-1,TRBV4-1,CASSQGWDMNTEAFF,TGCGCCAGCAGCCAAGGGTGGGATATGAACACTGAAGCTTTCTTT
TRBD2,.,TRBJ2-3,TRBV3-1/TRBV3-2,CASSQDLLAGVTDTQYF,TGTGCCAGCAGCCAAGATCTTCTAGCGGGAGTGACAGATACGCAGTATTTT
TRBD1,medium-sized,TRBJ1-2,TRBV5-4,CASSLGQGTLGYTF,TGTGCCAGCAGCTTGGGACAGGGGACATTAGGCTACACCTTC
.,.,TRBJ1-4,TRBV7-9,CASGGGGVSEKLFF,TGTGCCAGCGGAGGTGGGGGGGTAAGTGAAAAACTGTTTTTT
TRBD2,once,TRBJ2-3,TRBV10-2,CATKPGLASDTQYF,TGCGCCACCAAACCGGGACTAGCTTCAGATACGCAGTATTTT
.,once,TRBJ1-4,TRBV6-2/TRBV6-3,CASSYFGRSPFF,TGTGCCAGCAGTTACTTTGGTCGGTCCCCCTTTTTT
TRBD1,.,TRBJ2-3,TRBV7-6,CASSQQGSSADTQYF,TGTGCCAGCAGCCAACAGGGGAGTAGTGCAGATACGCAGTATTTT
TRBD1,.,TRBJ1-2,TRBV7-9,CASSQDLQGNGYTF,TGTGCCAGCAGCCAAGACCTACAGGGGAATGGCTACACCTTC
.,.,TRBJ2-4,TRBV7-9,CASSSGRGVEENIQYF,TGTGCCAGCAGCTCGGGCAGGGGGGTAGAGGAAAACATTCAGTACTTC
.,.,TRBJ1-5,TRBV19,CASSIGGGGSNQPQHF,TGTGCCAGTAGTATTGGCGGGGGGGGGAGCAATCAGCCCCAGCATTTT
.,.,TRBJ1-1,TRBV6-5,CASSYSTRGNTEAFF,TGTGCCAGCAGTTACTCGACCAGGGGAAACACTGAAGCTTTCTTT
TRBD2,.,TRBJ2-7,TRBV7-3,CASSLGTSGSEQYF,TGTGCCAGCAGCTTAGGGACTAGCGGGAGCGAGCAGTACTTC
.,.,TRBJ1-2,TRBV28,CASSLPRGTTNYGYTF,TGTGCCAGCAGTTTACCGCGGGGCACCACTAACTATGGCTACACCTTC
.,.,TRBJ1-2,TRBV29-1,CSVKDGGNDGYTF,TGCAGCGTAAAAGACGGGGGAAACGATGGCTACACCTTC
TRBD2,.,TRBJ2-7,TRBV28,CASSLAAGGSYEQYF,TGTGCCAGCAGTTTGGCAGCGGGAGGTTCCTACGAGCAGTACTTC
.,.,TRBJ2-1,TRBV2,CASSTDSNEQFF,TGTGCCAGCAGTACTGACAGCAATGAGCAGTTCTTC
.,.,TRBJ2-1,TRBV7-9,CASSLAGIAVSDNEQFF,TGTGCCAGCAGCTTAGCTGGCATAGCGGTAAGCGACAATGAGCAGTTCTTC
.,once,TRBJ1-1,TRBV28,CASSLNAPAEAFF,TGTGCCAGCAGTTTAAACGCGCCAGCTGAAGCTTTCTTT
.,.,TRBJ1-5,TRBV7-3,CASSFSRGQPQHF,TGTGCCAGCAGCTTTAGCCGTGGTCAGCCCCAGCATTTT
.,.,TRBJ2-4,TRBV18,CASSPESAVGNIQYF,TGTGCCAGCTCACCAGAATCCGCAGTCGGAAACATTCAGTACTTC